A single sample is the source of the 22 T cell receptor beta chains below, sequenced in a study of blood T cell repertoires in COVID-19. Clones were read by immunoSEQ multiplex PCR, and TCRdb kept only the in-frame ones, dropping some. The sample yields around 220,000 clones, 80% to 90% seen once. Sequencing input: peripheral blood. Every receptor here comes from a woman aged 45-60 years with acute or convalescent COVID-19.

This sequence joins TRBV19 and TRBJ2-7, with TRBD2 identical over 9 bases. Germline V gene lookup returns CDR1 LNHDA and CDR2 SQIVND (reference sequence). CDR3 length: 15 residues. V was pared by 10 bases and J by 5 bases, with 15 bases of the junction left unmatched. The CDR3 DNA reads TGTGCCACCCTACCCTCTGGCGGGAGGGCCAACGAGCAGTACTTC. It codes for CATLPSGGRANEQYF.

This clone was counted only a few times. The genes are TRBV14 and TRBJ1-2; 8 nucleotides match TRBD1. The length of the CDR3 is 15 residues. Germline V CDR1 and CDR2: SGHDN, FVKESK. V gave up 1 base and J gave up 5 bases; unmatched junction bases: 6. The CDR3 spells CASSQASWTGYGYTF. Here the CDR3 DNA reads TGTGCCAGCAGCCAAGCCTCGTGGACAGGGTATGGCTACACCTTC.

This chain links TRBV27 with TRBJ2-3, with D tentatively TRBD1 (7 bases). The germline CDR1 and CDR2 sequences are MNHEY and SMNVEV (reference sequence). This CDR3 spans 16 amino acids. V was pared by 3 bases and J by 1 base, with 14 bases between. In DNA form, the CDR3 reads TGTGCCAGCAGTTTTGACCGCGGGACAGGCACAGATACGCAGTATTTT. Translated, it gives CASSFDRGTGTDTQYF.

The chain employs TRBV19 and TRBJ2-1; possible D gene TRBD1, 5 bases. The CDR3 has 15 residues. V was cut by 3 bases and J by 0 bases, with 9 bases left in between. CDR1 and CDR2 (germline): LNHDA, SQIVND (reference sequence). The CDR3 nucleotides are TGTGCCAGTAGTATTGGACAAAGCTCCTACAATGAGCAGTTCTTC. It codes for CASSIGQSSYNEQFF. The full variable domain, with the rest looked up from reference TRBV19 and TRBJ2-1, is DGGITQSPKYLFRKEGQNVTLSCEQNLNHDAMYWYRQDPGQGLRLIYYSQIVNDFQKGDIAEGYSVSREKKESFPLTVTSAQKNPTAFYLCASSIGQSSYNEQFFGPGTRLTVL.

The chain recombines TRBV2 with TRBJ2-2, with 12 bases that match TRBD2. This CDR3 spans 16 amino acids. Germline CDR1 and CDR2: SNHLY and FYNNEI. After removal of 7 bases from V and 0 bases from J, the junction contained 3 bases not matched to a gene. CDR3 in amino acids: CASTGLAGPNTGELFF. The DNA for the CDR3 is TGTGCCAGCACAGGACTAGCGGGACCGAACACCGGGGAGCTGTTTTTT.

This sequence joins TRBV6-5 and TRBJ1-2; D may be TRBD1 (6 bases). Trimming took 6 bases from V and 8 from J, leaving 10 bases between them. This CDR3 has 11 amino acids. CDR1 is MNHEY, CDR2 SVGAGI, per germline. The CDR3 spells CASRVDRGYTF. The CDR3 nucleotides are TGTGCCAGCAGAGTTGACAGGGGCTACACCTTC.

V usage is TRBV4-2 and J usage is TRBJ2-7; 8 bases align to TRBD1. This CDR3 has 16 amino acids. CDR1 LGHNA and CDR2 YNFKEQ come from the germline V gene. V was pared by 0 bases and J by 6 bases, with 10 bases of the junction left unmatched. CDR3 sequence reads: CASSQDQGTGGPEQYF. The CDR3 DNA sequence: TGTGCCAGCAGCCAAGATCAGGGGACAGGTGGCCCCGAGCAGTACTTC.

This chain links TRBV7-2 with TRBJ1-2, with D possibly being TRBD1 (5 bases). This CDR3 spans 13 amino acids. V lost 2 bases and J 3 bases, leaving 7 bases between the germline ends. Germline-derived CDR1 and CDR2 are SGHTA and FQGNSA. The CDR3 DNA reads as TGTGCCAGCAGCTTACGGGGGGACTATGGCTACACCTTC. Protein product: CASSLRGDYGYTF.

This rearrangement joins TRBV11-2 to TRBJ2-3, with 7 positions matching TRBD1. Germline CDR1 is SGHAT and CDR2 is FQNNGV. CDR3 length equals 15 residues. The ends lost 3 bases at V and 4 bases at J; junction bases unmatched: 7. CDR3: CASSLGQRSADTQYF. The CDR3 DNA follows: TGTGCCAGCAGCTTGGGACAGCGATCAGCAGATACGCAGTATTTT. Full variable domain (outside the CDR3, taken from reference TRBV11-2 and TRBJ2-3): EAGVAQSPRYKIIEKRQSVAFWCNPISGHATLYWYQQILGQGPKLLIQFQNNGVVDDSQLPKDRFSAERLKGVDSTLKIQPAKLEDSAVYLCASSLGQRSADTQYFGPGTRLTVL.

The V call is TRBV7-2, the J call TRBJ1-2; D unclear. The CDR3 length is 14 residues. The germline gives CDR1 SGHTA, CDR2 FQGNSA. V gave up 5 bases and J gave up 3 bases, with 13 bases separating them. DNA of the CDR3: TGTGCCAGCAGCCCCCCACAGCAGTACTATGGCTACACCTTC. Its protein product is CASSPPQQYYGYTF.

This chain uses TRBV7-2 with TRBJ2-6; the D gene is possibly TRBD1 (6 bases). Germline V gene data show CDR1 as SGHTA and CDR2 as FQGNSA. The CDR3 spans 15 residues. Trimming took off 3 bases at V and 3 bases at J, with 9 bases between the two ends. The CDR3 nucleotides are TGTGCCAGCAGCTTGACAGGCGGTGGGGCCAACGTCCTGACTTTC. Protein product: CASSLTGGGANVLTF.

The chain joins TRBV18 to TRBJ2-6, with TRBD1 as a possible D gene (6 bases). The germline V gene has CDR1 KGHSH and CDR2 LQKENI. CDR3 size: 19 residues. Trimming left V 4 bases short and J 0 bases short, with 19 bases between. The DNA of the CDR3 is TGTGCCAGCTCACGATTGGCTGGGACACCGGGCTCTGGGGCCAACGTCCTGACTTTC. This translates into CASSRLAGTPGSGANVLTF.

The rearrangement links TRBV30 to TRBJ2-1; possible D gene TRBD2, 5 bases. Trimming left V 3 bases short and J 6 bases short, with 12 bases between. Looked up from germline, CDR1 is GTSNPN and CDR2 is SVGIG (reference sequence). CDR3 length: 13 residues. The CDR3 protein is CAWSPRLANEQFF. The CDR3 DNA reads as TGTGCCTGGAGCCCGAGGCTAGCCAATGAGCAGTTCTTC.

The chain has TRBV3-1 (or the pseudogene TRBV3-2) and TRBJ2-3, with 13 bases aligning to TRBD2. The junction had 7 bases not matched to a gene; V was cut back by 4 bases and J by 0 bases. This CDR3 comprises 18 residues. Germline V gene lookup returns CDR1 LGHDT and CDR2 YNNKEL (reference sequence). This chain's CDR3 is CASSPGRTSGGSTDTQYF. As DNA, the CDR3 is TGTGCCAGCAGCCCCGGCCGGACTAGCGGGGGTAGCACAGATACGCAGTATTTT.

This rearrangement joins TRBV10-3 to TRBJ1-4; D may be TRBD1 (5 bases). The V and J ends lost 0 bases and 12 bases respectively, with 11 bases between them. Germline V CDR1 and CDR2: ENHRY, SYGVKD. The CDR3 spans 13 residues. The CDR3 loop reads CAISESTQGELFF. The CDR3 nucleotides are TGTGCCATCAGTGAGTCGACTCAGGGTGAACTGTTTTTT.

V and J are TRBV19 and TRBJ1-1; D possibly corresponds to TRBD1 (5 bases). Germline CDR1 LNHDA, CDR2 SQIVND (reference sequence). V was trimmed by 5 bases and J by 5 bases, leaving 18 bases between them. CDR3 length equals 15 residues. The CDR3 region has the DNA TGTGCCAGTAGTTTGGGACTCCCACTGGGGACTGAAGCTTTCTTT. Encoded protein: CASSLGLPLGTEAFF.

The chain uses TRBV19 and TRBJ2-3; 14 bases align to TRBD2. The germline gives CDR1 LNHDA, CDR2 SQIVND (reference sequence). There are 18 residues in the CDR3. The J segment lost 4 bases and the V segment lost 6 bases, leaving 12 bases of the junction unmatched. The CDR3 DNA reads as TGTGCCAGTAGGGGGGACCGACTAGCGGGAGGGCCCTCAGATACGCAGTATTTT. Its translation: CASRGDRLAGGPSDTQYF.

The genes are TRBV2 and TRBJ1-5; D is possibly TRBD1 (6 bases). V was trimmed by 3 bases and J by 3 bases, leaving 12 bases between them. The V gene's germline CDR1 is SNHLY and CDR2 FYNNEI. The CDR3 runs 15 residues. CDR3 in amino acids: CASSDTGRANQPQHF. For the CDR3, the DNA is TGTGCCAGCAGTGATACAGGGAGGGCCAATCAGCCCCAGCATTTT.

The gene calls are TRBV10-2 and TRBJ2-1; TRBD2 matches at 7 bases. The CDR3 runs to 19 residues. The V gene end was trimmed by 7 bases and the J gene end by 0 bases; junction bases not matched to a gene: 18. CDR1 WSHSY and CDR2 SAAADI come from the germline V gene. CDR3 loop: CASIPGTTGAVSSYNEQFF. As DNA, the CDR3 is TGCGCCAGCATTCCCGGGACTACTGGGGCCGTGAGCTCCTACAATGAGCAGTTCTTC.

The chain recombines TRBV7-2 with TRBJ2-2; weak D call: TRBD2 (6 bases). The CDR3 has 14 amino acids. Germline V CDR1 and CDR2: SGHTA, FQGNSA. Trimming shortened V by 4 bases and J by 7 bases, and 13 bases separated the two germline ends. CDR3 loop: CASSSIGDFGELFF. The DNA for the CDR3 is TGTGCCAGCAGCTCAATCGGGGACTTCGGGGAGCTGTTTTTT.

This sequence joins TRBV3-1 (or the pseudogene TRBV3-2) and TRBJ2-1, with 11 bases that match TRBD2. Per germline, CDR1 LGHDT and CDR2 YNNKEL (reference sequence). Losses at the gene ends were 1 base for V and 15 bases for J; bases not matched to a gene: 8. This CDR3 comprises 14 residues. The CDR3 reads CASSQGTSGLNRFF. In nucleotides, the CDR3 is TGTGCCAGCAGCCAAGGGACTAGCGGGTTAAATAGGTTCTTC.

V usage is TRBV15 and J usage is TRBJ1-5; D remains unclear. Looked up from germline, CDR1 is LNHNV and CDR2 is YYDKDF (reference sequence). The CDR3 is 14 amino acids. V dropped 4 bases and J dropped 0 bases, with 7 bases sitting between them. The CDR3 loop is CATSNQVSNQPQHF. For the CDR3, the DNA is TGTGCCACCAGCAACCAGGTTAGCAATCAGCCCCAGCATTTT.